Below, one TCR beta chain is given with its context. These data come from a study of blood T cell repertoires in COVID-19. For the study at large: Italy, Spain and the United States were the sources of the convalescent and acute COVID-19 samples.

Clones were read by immunoSEQ multiplex PCR, and TCRdb kept only the in-frame ones, dropping some. The sample consists of 120,000 to 150,000 clones, around 81% of them appearing once. The CDR3 is 12 amino acids. The V end lost 3 bases, the J end lost 3 bases, and 5 bases lay between the germline ends. Germline V gives CDR1 PRHDT, CDR2 FYEKMQ (reference sequence). The receptor's source is a middle-aged woman who had recovered from COVID-19. The chain carries TRBV13 and TRBJ2-5, with D unresolved. Sequencing input: PBMCs or T cells enriched from blood (not recorded which). The CDR3 sequence: CASSFLKETQYF. The DNA of the CDR3 is TGTGCCAGCAGCTTCTTAAAAGAGACCCAGTACTTC.